These T cell receptor beta chains were read from a single sample in a study of cytomegalovirus exposure and HLA in healthy donors. Sequencing used immunoSEQ multiplex PCR; TCRdb keeps in-frame clones, though not all of them. Among 95,000 to 100,000 clones listed, approximately 80% were seen once. Sample: PBMCs. These receptors were obtained from a woman aged 55 to 70 in good health and CMV-seronegative. Each CDR3 is given with its conserved first and last residue. A D gene is named only where the DNA matches it firmly. Some rows have no size entry. The others give once, few or many, or a class for an expanded clone.

D gene	clone size	V gene	J gene	CDR3 DNA	CDR3 protein
.	.	TRBV5-4	TRBJ1-5	TGTGCCAGCAGCTCCGGAGGTCGGGGTGGCAATCAGCCCCAGCATTTT	CASSSGGRGGNQPQHF
.	few	TRBV4-3	TRBJ2-7	TGCGCCAGCAGCCAAGTCTTAGGGGGTTCCTACGAGCAGTACTTC	CASSQVLGGSYEQYF
.	few	TRBV28	TRBJ2-1	TGTGCCAGCAGTTTCCCCGACAGCTCCTACAATGAGCAGTTCTTC	CASSFPDSSYNEQFF
.	.	TRBV10-2	TRBJ1-2	TGCGCCAGCAGTGAGTCGACTCTCTATGGCTACACCTTC	CASSESTLYGYTF
TRBD2	.	TRBV5-1	TRBJ2-5	TGCGCCAGCAACGGGGGGGCAGAAGAGACCCAGTACTTC	CASNGGAEETQYF
.	.	TRBV7-2	TRBJ1-1	TGTGCCAGCAGCTTAGCCTTGGACGGGACAACTGAAGCTTTCTTT	CASSLALDGTTEAFF
.	few	TRBV9	TRBJ2-7	TGTGCCAGCAGCGTAGGGATAAGGGGTCCCACCTACGAGCAGTACTTC	CASSVGIRGPTYEQYF
.	.	TRBV7-2	TRBJ1-2	TGTGCCAGCAGCCGAAGCGGATGGGGTGGCTACACCTTC	CASSRSGWGGYTF
TRBD2	.	TRBV15	TRBJ2-7	TGTGCCACCAGCAGCCCTCCCGGGACTAGCGGGGGAAGACCCTACGAGCAGTACTTC	CATSSPPGTSGGRPYEQYF
.	few	TRBV4-3	TRBJ1-5	TGCGCCAGCAGCCAAGAGCGGGCCGGCAATCAGCCCCAGCATTTT	CASSQERAGNQPQHF
TRBD2	.	TRBV2	TRBJ2-3	TGTGCCAGCCGTAGACGCGGGGGGGCAATCTCAGATACGCAGTATTTT	CASRRRGGAISDTQYF
TRBD2	.	TRBV27	TRBJ2-3	TGTGCCAGCAGTTTATCGCCGGGGGGTAGCACAGATACGCAGTATTTT	CASSLSPGGSTDTQYF
.	.	TRBV6-6	TRBJ2-7	TGTGCCAGCAGGTCAGGGGACGCCTACGAGCAGTACTTC	CASRSGDAYEQYF
.	.	TRBV6-5	TRBJ1-1	TGTGCAACTCAGCAGGTTATGAACACTGAAGCTTTCTTT	CATQQVMNTEAFF
.	.	TRBV28	TRBJ2-3	TGTGCCAGCAGTTTACAAGATACGCAGTATTTT	CASSLQDTQYF
TRBD2	.	TRBV7-2	TRBJ2-3	TGTGCCAGCAGCTTAGCCGGGACTAGCGGGAGAACAGATACGCAGTATTTT	CASSLAGTSGRTDTQYF
TRBD2	.	TRBV7-2	TRBJ2-3	TGTGCCAGCAGCTTAATCTTGGGTAGCGGGGGGGCCAGAGATACGCAGTATTTT	CASSLILGSGGARDTQYF
.	.	TRBV18	TRBJ1-1	TGTGCCAGCTCACCACTTCCAGGGAATGCGAACACTGAAGCTTTCTTT	CASSPLPGNANTEAFF
.	once	TRBV9	TRBJ1-3	TGTGCCAGCAGCGTATTGGCTTTCGGGGGTGGAGGAAACACCATATATTTT	CASSVLAFGGGGNTIYF
.	.	TRBV27	TRBJ2-5	TGTGCCAGCAGTTCCGGGACAAAAGAGACCCAGTACTTC	CASSSGTKETQYF
.	few	TRBV28	TRBJ1-5	TGTGCCAGCAGCCTGGGGGGTATGGGACAGCCCCAGCATTTT	CASSLGGMGQPQHF
.	.	TRBV2	TRBJ1-2	TGTGCCAGCAGTGGGGGGGGGAGTAACTATGGCTACACCTTC	CASSGGGSNYGYTF
TRBD1	.	TRBV10-2	TRBJ2-7	TGCGCCAGCAGTCGTGGACAGGGCAAGTACGAGCAGTACTTC	CASSRGQGKYEQYF
TRBD2	few	TRBV9	TRBJ2-2	TGTGCCAGCAGCCCTTCGACTAGCCTCACCGGGGAGCTGTTTTTT	CASSPSTSLTGELFF
TRBD2	.	TRBV28	TRBJ2-1	TGTGCCAGCAGGGGACTAGTCCATGAGCAGTTCTTC	CASRGLVHEQFF
TRBD2	.	TRBV28	TRBJ2-7	TGTGCCAGCAGTCTTTCCTTGGGACTAGCGGGAACCTACGAGCAGTACTTC	CASSLSLGLAGTYEQYF
.	.	TRBV27	TRBJ2-7	TGTGCCAGCAGTTTTTCCGCAGGGAATTACGAGCAGTACTTC	CASSFSAGNYEQYF
.	.	TRBV4-1	TRBJ1-1	TGCGCCAGCAGCCAAGAGTTCAGGGTGATGAACACTGAAGCTTTCTTT	CASSQEFRVMNTEAFF
.	once	TRBV21-1	TRBJ1-2	TGTGCCAGCAGCAAAGGCGGAGGAGCTAACTATGGCTACACCTTC	CASSKGGGANYGYTF
.	.	TRBV6-5	TRBJ1-2	TGTGCCAGCACCACCGGCGGCGGTAACTATGGCTACACCTTC	CASTTGGGNYGYTF
TRBD2	.	TRBV7-2	TRBJ2-3	TGTGCCAGCAGCTTAGGTGGGGGAGGGCCAGATACGCAGTATTTT	CASSLGGGGPDTQYF
.	.	TRBV19	TRBJ1-5	TGTGCCAGTATGACAGGTAGCAATCAGCCCCAGCATTTT	CASMTGSNQPQHF
TRBD2	.	TRBV27	TRBJ2-7	TGTGCCAGCCGACCGTATAGCGGGGGGGTAACTGAAGGGCAGTACTTC	CASRPYSGGVTEGQYF
TRBD1	.	TRBV29-1	TRBJ1-2	TGCAGCGTTGTACAGGGGGTTGGCTACGCCTTC	CSVVQGVGYAF
TRBD1	.	TRBV2	TRBJ1-1	TGTGCCAGCAGTCCGGGACAGGGCAGGGGGAACACTGAAGCTTTCTTT	CASSPGQGRGNTEAFF
.	.	TRBV4-3	TRBJ1-5	TGCGCCAGCAGCCAAGATACAGTCAATCAGCCCCAGAATTTT	CASSQDTVNQPQNF
.	few	TRBV5-1	TRBJ2-2	TGCGCCAGCAGCTACAGGCCCCGGGCTCCCCTGAACACCGGGGAGCTGTTTTTT	CASSYRPRAPLNTGELFF
.	.	TRBV5-1	TRBJ1-2	TGCGCCAGCAGCTTGGGAGTCGATGGGGGGGGCGGCTACACCTTC	CASSLGVDGGGGYTF
TRBD1	once	TRBV2	TRBJ1-1	TGTGCCAGCAGCCGCTCAGGGGGCGGCACTGAAGCTTTCTTT	CASSRSGGGTEAFF
TRBD2	.	TRBV11-2	TRBJ2-7	TGTGCCAGCAGCTTAGAAAATAGCGGGACCTACGAGCAGTACTTC	CASSLENSGTYEQYF